This T cell receptor (beta chain) was captured in a study of early T cells in non-severe SARS-CoV-2 infection. Study-wide background: Bulk RNA from unsorted whole blood was sequenced; chains were unpaired.

Unique molecular identifiers were attached to individual cDNA molecules. TCRdb re-called the 5' RACE reads through MiXCR, storing one row per CDR3 protein. The sample includes some 120,000 distinct CDR3 sequences, 15% seen only once; the top ten take 21%. General study points: VDJdb matching favored anti-spike CD8 responses, missing private and CD4 specificities.

Germline assignment: CDR1 GTSNPN and CDR2 SVGIG (reference sequence). V lost 2 bases, J lost 2 bases, and 12 bases lay in between. This CDR3 is 14 amino acids long. This clonotype has more than one count but fewer than ten. Its antigen is unknown. The TCR sequence derives from an adult who was a healthcare worker with PCR-confirmed SARS-CoV-2 infection or an uninfected control (not recorded which). The chain joins TRBV30 to TRBJ1-1, with TRBD1 as a possible D gene (6 bases). The material sequenced was whole blood. Written as DNA, the CDR3 is TGTGCCTGGAGTATTTGGGACACCAACACTGAAGCTTTCTTT. Protein: CAWSIWDTNTEAFF.